This TCR beta chain was recorded in a study of OX40 agonist ivuxolimab in advanced cancers. The ends were cut back, 8 bases at V and 0 bases at J, with 10 bases in the middle. The CDR3 length is 14 residues. The germline V gene has CDR1 KGHSH and CDR2 LQKENI. Assay used: immunoSEQ multiplex PCR; TCRdb lists only in-frame clones, some missing. The sample yields tens of thousands of clones, 85% seen once. Blood sampling took place at baseline, cycle 4 day 1, and cycle 7 day 1. This chain joins TRBV18 and TRBJ1-4; D is uncertain. Specimen: CD4+ or CD8+ T cells sorted from blood, collected in a trial of the OX40 agonist ivuxolimab. This TCR was sampled from an adult with an advanced solid tumor such as melanoma, head and neck, liver or kidney cancer. CDR3 DNA sequence: TGTGCCAGCCAGTCGGTTGCAACTAATGAAAAACTGTTTTTT. As protein: CASQSVATNEKLFF.